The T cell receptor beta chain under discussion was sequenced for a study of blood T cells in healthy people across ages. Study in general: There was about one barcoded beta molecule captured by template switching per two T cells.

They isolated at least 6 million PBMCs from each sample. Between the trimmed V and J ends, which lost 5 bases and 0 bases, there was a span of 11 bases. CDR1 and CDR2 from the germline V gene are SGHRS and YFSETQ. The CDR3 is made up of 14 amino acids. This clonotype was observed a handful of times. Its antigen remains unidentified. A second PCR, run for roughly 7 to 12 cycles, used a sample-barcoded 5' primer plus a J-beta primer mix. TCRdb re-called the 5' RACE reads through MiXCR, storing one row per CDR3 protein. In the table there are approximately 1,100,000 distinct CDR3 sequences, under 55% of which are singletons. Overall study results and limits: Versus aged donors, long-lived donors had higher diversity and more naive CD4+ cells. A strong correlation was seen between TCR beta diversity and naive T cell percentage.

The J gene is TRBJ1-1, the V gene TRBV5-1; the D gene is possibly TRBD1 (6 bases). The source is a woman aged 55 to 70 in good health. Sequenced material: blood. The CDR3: CASSPGVMNTEAFF. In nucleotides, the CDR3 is TGCGCCAGCAGTCCAGGGGTCATGAACACTGAAGCTTTCTTT. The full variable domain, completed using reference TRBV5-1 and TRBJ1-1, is KAGVTQTPRYLIKTRGQQVTLSCSPISGHRSVSWYQQTPGQGLQFLFEYFSETQRNKGNFPGRFSGRQFSNSRSEMNVSTLELGDSALYLCASSPGVMNTEAFFGQGTRLTVV.